Given below is one T cell receptor (beta chain) in context. The antigen remains unidentified. Germline values: CDR1 MNHEY, CDR2 SVGAGI. V was shortened by 2 bases and J by 6 bases, with 11 bases between the two germline ends. The CDR3 consists of 15 residues. The data were obtained in a study of T cell responses to AZD1222 COVID-19 vaccine. In the study overall: Samples with a second dose at about 4 or about 12 weeks were pooled together. General observations from the study: Spike-specific TCR depth and breadth grew after two AZD1222 doses. Among AZD1222 vaccinees, only 6 or 7 were seropositive at baseline. Clonal diversity was possibly underestimated, and the donors were mostly white British, with more females.

The protocol was immunoSEQ multiplex PCR, while the TCRdb copy is restricted to in-frame clones and leaves out a portion. The data hold tens of thousands of clones, with about 78% observed a single time. This rearrangement joins TRBV6-5 to TRBJ1-6; a possible D gene is TRBD1 (6 bases). The receptor was isolated from an adult in good health. Sequenced material: peripheral blood, taken on day 0 of AZD1222 vaccination. The CDR3 region has the DNA TGTGCCAGCAGTTACGCGGGGGGCGGTAATTCACCCCTCCACTTT. It translates to CASSYAGGGNSPLHF.